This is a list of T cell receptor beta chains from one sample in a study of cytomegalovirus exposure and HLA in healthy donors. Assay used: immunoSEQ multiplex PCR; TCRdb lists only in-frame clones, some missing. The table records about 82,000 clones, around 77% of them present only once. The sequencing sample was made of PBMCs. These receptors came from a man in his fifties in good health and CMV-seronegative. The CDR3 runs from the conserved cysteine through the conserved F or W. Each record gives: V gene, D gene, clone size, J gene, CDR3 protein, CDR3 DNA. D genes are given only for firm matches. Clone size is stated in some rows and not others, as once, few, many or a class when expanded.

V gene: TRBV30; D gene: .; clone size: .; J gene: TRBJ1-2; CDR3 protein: CAWSATGDLSGYTF; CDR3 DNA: TGTGCCTGGAGCGCAACGGGGGACCTATCCGGCTACACCTTC
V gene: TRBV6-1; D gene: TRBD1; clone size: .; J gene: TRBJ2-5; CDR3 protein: CASSPRTGGGTTVYF; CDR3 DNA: TGTGCCAGCAGTCCACGGACAGGTGGGGGTACGACCGTTTACTTC
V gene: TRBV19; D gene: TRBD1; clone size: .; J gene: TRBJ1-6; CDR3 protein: CASSNGQGANSPLHF; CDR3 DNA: TGTGCCAGTAGTAACGGACAGGGGGCTAATTCCCCCCTCCACTTT
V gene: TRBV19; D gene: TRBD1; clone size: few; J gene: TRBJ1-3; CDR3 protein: CASSAPGQGANTIYF; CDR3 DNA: TGTGCCAGTAGCGCGCCGGGACAGGGTGCGAACACCATATATTTT
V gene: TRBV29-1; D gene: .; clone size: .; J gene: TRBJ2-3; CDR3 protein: CSVEDPWGAGTDTQYF; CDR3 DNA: TGCAGCGTTGAAGATCCGTGGGGAGCGGGCACAGATACGCAGTATTTT
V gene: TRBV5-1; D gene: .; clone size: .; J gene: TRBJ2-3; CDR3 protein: CASSPLSRESTDTQYF; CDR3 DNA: TGCGCCAGCAGCCCCCTAAGCCGGGAGAGCACAGATACGCAGTATTTT
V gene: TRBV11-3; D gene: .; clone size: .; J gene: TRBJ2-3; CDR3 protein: CASSLAGPDTQYF; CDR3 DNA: TGTGCCAGCAGCCTCGCAGGCCCAGATACGCAGTATTTT
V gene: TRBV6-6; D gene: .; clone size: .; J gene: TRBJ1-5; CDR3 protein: CASSSGAGRFQPQHF; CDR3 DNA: TGTGCCAGCAGTTCTGGGGCAGGCCGCTTTCAGCCCCAGCATTTT
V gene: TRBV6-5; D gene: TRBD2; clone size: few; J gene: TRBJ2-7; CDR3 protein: CASSYSPSGGYEQYF; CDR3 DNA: TGTGCCAGCAGTTACTCTCCTAGCGGGGGCTACGAGCAGTACTTC
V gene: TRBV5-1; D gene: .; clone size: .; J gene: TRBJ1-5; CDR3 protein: CASSLGIGAFNQPQHF; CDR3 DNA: TGCGCCAGCAGCCTAGGAATAGGGGCATTCAATCAGCCCCAGCATTTT
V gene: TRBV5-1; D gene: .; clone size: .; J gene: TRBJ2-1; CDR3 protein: CASSFPRGGNEQFF; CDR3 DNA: TGCGCCAGCAGCTTCCCCAGGGGTGGAAATGAGCAGTTCTTC
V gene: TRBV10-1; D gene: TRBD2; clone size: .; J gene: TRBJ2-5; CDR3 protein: CASARREGETQYF; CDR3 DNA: TGCGCCAGCGCCAGACGGGAGGGGGAGACCCAGTACTTC
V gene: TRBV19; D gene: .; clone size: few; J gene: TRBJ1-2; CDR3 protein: CASSGVGGSYGYTF; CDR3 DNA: TGTGCCAGTAGTGGGGTGGGCGGGAGCTATGGCTACACCTTC
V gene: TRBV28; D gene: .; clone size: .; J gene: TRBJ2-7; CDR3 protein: CASRPTEYEQYF; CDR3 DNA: TGTGCCAGCAGGCCTACAGAGTACGAGCAGTACTTC
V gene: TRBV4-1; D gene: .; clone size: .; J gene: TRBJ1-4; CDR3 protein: CASSPPRGWEKLFF; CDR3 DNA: TGCGCCAGCAGCCCCCCCCGGGGTTGGGAAAAACTGTTTTTT
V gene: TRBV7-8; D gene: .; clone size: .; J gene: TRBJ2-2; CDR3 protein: CASSSQGMATGELFF; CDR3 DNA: TGTGCCAGCAGCTCGCAGGGGATGGCGACCGGGGAGCTGTTTTTT
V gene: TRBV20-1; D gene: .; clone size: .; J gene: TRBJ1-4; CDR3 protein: CSAPRGEKLFF; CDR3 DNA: TGCAGTGCGCCCCGGGGAGAAAAACTGTTTTTT
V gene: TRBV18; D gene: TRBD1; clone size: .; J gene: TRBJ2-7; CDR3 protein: CASSPWDRGEQYF; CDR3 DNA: TGTGCCAGCTCACCGTGGGACAGAGGCGAGCAGTACTTC
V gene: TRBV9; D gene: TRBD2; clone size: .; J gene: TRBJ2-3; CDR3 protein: CASSPSGGDTDTQYF; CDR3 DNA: TGTGCCAGCAGCCCAAGCGGGGGAGACACAGATACGCAGTATTTT
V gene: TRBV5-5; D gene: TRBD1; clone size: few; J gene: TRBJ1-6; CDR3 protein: CASSFSQGNSPLHF; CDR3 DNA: TGTGCCAGCAGCTTCTCACAGGGGAATTCACCCCTCCACTTT